This T cell receptor beta chain is drawn from a study of cytomegalovirus exposure and HLA in healthy donors. Study background: Ancestry clustering placed 70% to 90% of over 300 genotyped donors in the Caucasian-associated cluster.

CDR3 length equals 14 residues. Unmatched junction bases numbered 5, after V lost 4 bases and J lost 8 bases. Per germline, CDR1 SGHRS and CDR2 YFSETQ. PCR used 60 Vbeta primers and 13 Jbeta primers. Profiling relied on immunoSEQ multiplex PCR, and the TCRdb table lists in-frame clones only, not all of them. The table records just over 65,000 clones, 80% to 90% of them present only once. The receptor was isolated from a human donor in good health. The sample taken for sequencing was PBMCs. J is TRBJ1-4 and V is TRBV5-1; 10 bases map to TRBD1. CDR3 sequence reads: CASSPGTGVEKLFF. The CDR3 nucleotides read TGCGCCAGCAGCCCAGGGACAGGGGTCGAAAAACTGTTTTTT.